Detailed here is one TCR beta chain. The antigen it recognizes is unknown. The sample holds no much larger clone one base away, and base qualities are not on file. Spanning cysteine to phenylalanine, the CDR3 consists of 20 amino acids. The entry retains the CDR3 DNA only, 60 bases that are in frame from base 1. The germline V gene encodes CDR1 SGHAT and CDR2 FQNNGV. Germline trimming amounts to 0 bases on V and 5 bases on J, with 13 as the count of junction bases outside the gene matches. TCRbeta CDR3 regions were amplified from genomic DNA using the immunoSEQ Assay, a bias-controlled multiplex PCR. Per the source publication's procedure: The number of nucleated cells in each sample was estimated by amplification of reference gene primers within the assay. Sequence reads were collapsed and filtered to measure the absolute abundance of every unique TCRbeta CDR3 rearrangement. For each sample, productive Simpson clonality was calculated as the square root of Simpson's diversity index across productive rearrangements. Imported from immuneACCESS, the table was reduced by TCRdb to in-frame sequences with V and J called. These copies leave out some clones; in studies compared against another copy, an unresolved V gene accounts for under half, and the cause of the remainder is not known. Clonal size and the V and J genes are those of that table, whereas D and trimming came from the DNA. For this sample the table gives approximately 200,000 clones, of which roughly 84% were detected only once. Roughly 7.1% of the sample lies in the top ten.

The data belong to a study of blood T cell repertoires in COVID-19 (dated by TCRdb to between 2020 and 2021). Background on the whole study: Recovered participants in ImmuneRACE Cohort 3 were defined by two consecutive negative NP/OP PCR tests, clearance by a healthcare professional, or resolution of symptoms. The samples were drawn from the first 160 participants of the ongoing ImmuneRACE study and from 1,254 subjects provided by 6 global collaborators. The dataset comprised deeply sampled blood TCRbeta repertoires from subjects exposed to, actively infected with, or recovered from COVID-19. The material from the prospective study consisted of cDNA or gDNA derived from T cells, B-cell-depleted T cells, or PBMCs. A freely available public database, intended as a resource for researchers studying the immune response to SARS-CoV-2, is where the repertoires were released. The collaborator samples originated in the United States, Italy and Spain and spanned the acute and convalescent phases of COVID-19. HLA class I and class II types, where available, came from metadata supplied by the sample provider rather than from assay-based typing. The sample metadata nearly always contained a de-identified subject ID, COVID-19 status, age in years and sex.

Enrolling through a virtual design, the prospective study's participants ranged in age from roughly 18 to 95 years and lived across approximately 25 United States geographic areas. In the prospective study, cohorts were assigned on the basis of participant-reported clinical history obtained from a screening survey and a study questionnaire. Each participant in the prospective study had whole blood, serum and a nasopharyngeal or oropharyngeal swab collected by mobile phlebotomists. Over a roughly two-month period, participants in the prospective study had the option of providing additional blood draws and questionnaires. Prospective study blood samples were shipped either frozen or at room temperature before DNA extraction. Broad study findings and their caveats: The amount of clinical and demographic metadata varied by source and participant and was provided uncurated.

This receptor was obtained from a young man in a cohort exposed to, infected with or recovered from COVID-19 (not recorded which). Sequenced: PBMCs or T cells enriched from blood (not recorded which). This chain is built from TRBV11-2 and TRBJ2-3; TRBD2 lines up with 14 middle nucleotides. The CDR3 region reads CASSLEWAPGLAGVGDTQYF. The nucleotide sequence reads as follows: TGTGCCAGCAGCTTAGAATGGGCTCCGGGACTAGCGGGAGTTGGAGATACGCAGTATTTT.